This entry features one T cell receptor (beta chain) sequence. This sample is part of a study of blood T cell repertoires in COVID-19. Study in general: Samples taken during acute and convalescent COVID-19 were collected in the United States, Italy and Spain.

Which cohort a participant joined came from the clinical history participants gave. Under the authors' procedure: Using reference gene primer amplification, nucleated cell counts were estimated. The data were produced by immunoSEQ multiplex PCR, yet TCRdb's version contains in-frame clones alone and is incomplete. The DNA gave D and trimming, while V, J and clone size come from that table. The sample has 360,000 or so clones; less than 90% are singletons. Sequences were obtained from PBMCs or T cells enriched from blood (not recorded which). The clonotype originates from a woman aged 45-65 years who had recovered from COVID-19.

The CDR3 DNA is TGTGCCAGCAGCTGGAATAACCCCCGGACAGGGGGCCGGCGGTATGGCTACACCTTC. Its protein is CASSWNNPRTGGRRYGYTF. The chain is built from TRBV5-6 and TRBJ1-2; 11 nucleotides agree with TRBD1. J was trimmed by 5 bases and V by 3 bases; bases with no gene match: 18. Germline V lookup: CDR1 SGHDT, CDR2 YYEEEE. The CDR3 length is 19 residues.